This TCR beta chain was captured by sequencing in a study of spatial heterogeneity in lung cancer. Noted time point: sample taken at primary tumor resection. No cells were sorted before sequencing. The whole RNA sequenced was extracted from tumor, nontumor lung or frozen PBMC. The donors comprised some 70 untreated early-stage non-small cell lung cancer patients. The CDR3 runs to 14 residues. Losses at the gene ends were 5 bases for V and 1 base for J; bases not matched to a gene: 4. From germline, CDR1 is DFQATT and CDR2 SNEGSKA (reference sequence). Unique molecular identifiers tagged every individual TCR cDNA molecule. TCRdb ran MiXCR on the 5' RACE reads and lists one entry per CDR3 protein. This table has approximately 52,000 distinct CDR3 sequences, less than 6% appearing once. This clonotype was seen repeatedly, ten times or more.

The chain has TRBV20-1 and TRBJ2-2, with 7 bases aligning to TRBD1. This receptor was identified in a male donor with early-stage non-small cell lung cancer. Sequencing was performed on PBMCs, taken at surgery. This CDR3 is CSARQGQNTGELFF. For the CDR3, the DNA is TGCAGTGCTCGACAGGGACAGAACACCGGGGAGCTGTTTTTT.